This T cell receptor (beta chain) emerged from a study of cytomegalovirus exposure and HLA in healthy donors. Study results and limitations: Later analysis identified some 16,000 TCR beta sequences associated with HLA alleles, using a false discovery rate threshold of 0.05. What was likely a sequencing artifact was a cluster of highly shared sequence variants. Researchers reported in a later analysis that a missense DCLRE1C variant was tied to TCR beta V- and J-gene trimming.

Donors had nominal health at sampling but likely had unrecorded immune exposures. 60 Vbeta and 13 Jbeta primers were used in PCR. Clones were sequenced by immunoSEQ multiplex PCR, and TCRdb holds only the in-frame ones, with some missing. Among around 100,000 clones listed, roughly 71% were seen once. The germline V gene encodes CDR1 GTSNPN and CDR2 SVGIG (reference sequence). V lost 2 bases to trimming and J lost 0 bases, with 17 bases between them. The CDR3 is made up of 17 amino acids. There are a few counts of this clone. Its specificity is unknown. V is TRBV30 and J is TRBJ1-3, with D possibly TRBD1 on 5 matching bases. The material sequenced was PBMCs. This receptor was obtained from a man aged 45-65 years in good health and CMV-seronegative. CDR3 DNA sequence: TGTGCCTGGAGTCCCCTGGGGCATGAAGTCTCTGGAAACACCATATATTTT. Its translation is CAWSPLGHEVSGNTIYF.